This T cell receptor beta chain was identified during a study of identical twins. The CDR3 has 15 amino acids. Germline V CDR1 and CDR2: SGHRS, YFSETQ. Between the trimmed V and J ends, which lost 4 bases and 0 bases, there was a span of 10 bases. TCRdb independently ran MiXCR on the 5' RACE reads; one entry per CDR3 protein. This table has about 660,000 distinct CDR3 sequences, 8.6% appearing once. This clonotype was picked up a small number of times. These data were also reused for a study on yellow fever vaccine responses in identical twins.

This TCR was sampled from a woman younger than 35 in good health. The specimen sequenced was PBMCs. The gene calls are TRBV5-1 and TRBJ2-2, with D tentatively TRBD1 (6 bases). The CDR3 DNA reads as TGCGCCAGCAGCAAGGACAGTACGAACACCGGGGAGCTGTTTTTT. Protein: CASSKDSTNTGELFF.